Included here is one T cell receptor (beta chain) sequence, with context. Time point given: after neoadjuvant nivolumab, at surgical resection. Germline lookup yields CDR1 MDHEN and CDR2 SYDVKM. The CDR3 contains 15 residues. V shed 5 bases and J shed 1 base, with 14 bases lying between them. The record originates from a study of neoadjuvant anti-PD-1 for oral cavity cancer. The protocol was immunoSEQ multiplex PCR, while the TCRdb copy is restricted to in-frame clones and leaves out a portion. The table has over 60,000 clones, 86% seen once; the top ten hold around 2.8%. This specimen was PBMCs, taken after nivolumab (anti-PD-1) treatment. The rearrangement joins TRBV28 to TRBJ1-2; maybe TRBD1 (6 bases). This clonotype was sampled from a person aged 35 to 85 with oral cavity squamous cell carcinoma. CDR3 in DNA: TGTGCCAGCAGTGCCCTCTACAGGGTTAACTATGGCTACACCTTC. Its protein product is CASSALYRVNYGYTF.